The TCR beta chain under discussion was sequenced for a study of shared clonotypes between healthy human individuals. Clones were read by immunoSEQ multiplex PCR, and TCRdb kept only the in-frame ones, dropping some. The repertoire consists of roughly 2 million clones, with about 95% occurring once and the leading ten covering 0.1% to 0.15%. Trimming took 0 bases from V and 11 from J, leaving 14 bases between them. CDR1 is SGHRS and CDR2 is YFSETQ in the germline V gene. The CDR3 is 14 residues long. The chain couples TRBV5-1 to TRBJ1-4; D is perhaps TRBD1 (6 bases). The receptor was derived from a young man in good health. Input material: naive CD4+ T cells sorted from blood. Subset here: CD45RA+ positively selected. This CDR3 is CASSLAGVDSKLFF. The CDR3 nucleotides read TGCGCCAGCAGCTTGGCAGGGGTGGATTCGAAACTGTTTTTT.